One sample yielded the 30 T cell receptor beta chains listed below, sequenced in a study of blood T cell repertoires in COVID-19. The repertoire was sequenced with immunoSEQ multiplex PCR; TCRdb's copy has only in-frame clones and lacks some. The table shows 200,000 to 250,000 clones, with about 90% occurring only once. The sample was PBMCs or T cells enriched from blood (not recorded which). The receptor set was obtained from a man aged 25-45 years who had been exposed to COVID-19.

The rearrangement joins TRBV18 to TRBJ1-2; the match to TRBD1 covers 7 bases. V was clipped by 4 bases and J by 5 bases; unmatched bases: 4. CDR1 and CDR2 from the germline V gene are KGHSH and LQKENI. The CDR3 sequence is 13 residues long. The CDR3 sequence is CASSQGAEYGYTF. DNA for the CDR3: TGTGCCAGCTCACAGGGGGCCGAGTATGGCTACACCTTC. The entire variable domain, with the rest obtained from reference TRBV18 and TRBJ1-2, is as follows: NAGVMQNPRHLVRRRGQEARLRCSPMKGHSHVYWYRQLPEEGLKFMVYLQKENIIDESGMPKERFSAEFPKEGPSILRIQQVVRGDSAAYFCASSQGAEYGYTFGSGTRLTVV.

The chain links TRBV5-6 to TRBJ2-2; 8 positions agree with TRBD1. Germline assignment: CDR1 SGHDT and CDR2 YYEEEE. CDR3 size: 15 residues. Trimming cost V 0 bases and J 3 bases; bases outside gene matches: 1. In DNA form, the CDR3 reads TGTGCCAGCAGCTTGGGGACAGGGTACACCGGGGAGCTGTTTTTT. Translated: CASSLGTGYTGELFF.

The chain uses TRBV19 and TRBJ1-5; D call uncertain. CDR3 length: 14 amino acids. Deletions cut 4 bases from V and 2 bases from J, with 9 bases between. Germline values: CDR1 LNHDA, CDR2 SQIVND (reference sequence). CDR3 in amino acids: CASSTVLGNQPQHF. DNA of the CDR3: TGTGCCAGTAGTACAGTTTTGGGCAATCAGCCCCAGCATTTT. The full variable domain, in which reference TRBV19 and TRBJ1-5 provide the parts outside the CDR3, is DGGITQSPKYLFRKEGQNVTLSCEQNLNHDAMYWYRQDPGQGLRLIYYSQIVNDFQKGDIAEGYSVSREKKESFPLTVTSAQKNPTAFYLCASSTVLGNQPQHFGDGTRLSIL.

About this clone itself: The sample carries other DNA sequences with the same CDR3. The rearrangement joins TRBV19 to TRBJ2-2; D remains unclear. This CDR3 comprises 12 residues. Per germline, CDR1 LNHDA and CDR2 SQIVND (reference sequence). V dropped 1 base and J dropped 7 bases, with 4 bases sitting between them. CDR3: CASSIGHGELFF. DNA for the CDR3: TGTGCCAGTAGTATAGGGCACGGGGAGCTGTTTTTT.

The gene calls are TRBV28 and TRBJ1-5, with D possibly matching TRBD1 (5 bases). Germline CDR1 reads MDHEN; CDR2 reads SYDVKM. Trimming removed 1 base from V and 1 base from J, with 17 bases in between. The CDR3 consists of 18 residues. CDR3 bases: TGTGCCAGCAGTTTATCAGGAGCAGGGCTTGGGAGCAATCAGCCCCAGCATTTT. Translation: CASSLSGAGLGSNQPQHF.

This clone was observed once. The gene calls are TRBV13 and TRBJ1-2, with 8 bases matching TRBD1. CDR3 length equals 13 residues. After removal of 4 bases from V and 7 bases from J, the junction contained 5 bases not matched to a gene. The germline V gene encodes CDR1 PRHDT and CDR2 FYEKMQ (reference sequence). The CDR3, as DNA: TGTGCCAGCAGCTCCCAGGGGGCGCGTGGCTACACCTTC. Translated: CASSSQGARGYTF.

This clone was seen a few times. The chain has TRBV5-1 and TRBJ2-7; 12 bases align to TRBD2. CDR3 length equals 16 residues. Losses at the gene ends were 6 bases for V and 4 bases for J; bases not matched to a gene: 11. Looked up from germline, CDR1 is SGHRS and CDR2 is YFSETQ. DNA of the CDR3: TGCGCCAGCAAAACTAGCGGGGGGAGTATTGGGTACGAGCAGTACTTC. It encodes CASKTSGGSIGYEQYF.

This chain joins TRBV5-1 and TRBJ2-1; 7 nucleotides align to TRBD1. Germline CDR1 reads SGHRS; CDR2 reads YFSETQ. V trimming: 4 bases; J trimming: 3 bases; junction bases outside the gene matches: 4. This CDR3 region has 14 residues. CDR3 loop: CASSRDRSYNEQFF. The CDR3 nucleotides are TGCGCCAGCAGCCGGGACAGAAGCTACAATGAGCAGTTCTTC.

This clone showed up just once. This chain connects TRBV30 to TRBJ2-3; maybe TRBD2 (6 bases). The CDR3 has 17 amino acids. In germline, CDR1 is GTSNPN, CDR2 SVGIG (reference sequence). V lost 4 bases and J 1 base, leaving 21 bases between the germline ends. The CDR3 loop reads CAWMNRDSNTGTDTQYF. The CDR3 region has the DNA TGTGCCTGGATGAACCGGGACTCCAACACCGGCACAGATACGCAGTATTTT.

The chain has TRBV6-1 and TRBJ2-3, with a weak D call TRBD2 (6 bases). V dropped 3 bases and J dropped 1 base, with 11 bases sitting between them. Germline V lookup: CDR1 MNHNS, CDR2 SASEGT. There are 15 residues in the CDR3. The CDR3 DNA reads as TGTGCCAGCAGTGAGACTAGAGGGCGCACAGATACGCAGTATTTT. It encodes CASSETRGRTDTQYF.

This chain joins TRBV27 and TRBJ2-2, with 8 bases that match TRBD1. Unmatched junction bases numbered 4, after V lost 8 bases and J lost 2 bases. Germline V CDR1 and CDR2: MNHEY, SMNVEV (reference sequence). This CDR3 contains 14 residues. The CDR3 loop reads CASFGQGNTGELFF. Here the CDR3 DNA reads TGTGCCAGCTTCGGACAGGGTAACACCGGGGAGCTGTTTTTT.

The chain uses TRBV7-7 and TRBJ2-7; tentative D call: TRBD1 (6 bases). The CDR3 runs 13 residues. Deletions cut 5 bases from V and 9 bases from J, with 17 bases between. Looked up from germline, CDR1 is SSHAT and CDR2 is FNYEAQ (reference sequence). CDR3: CASSLKQGLRQYF. DNA of the CDR3: TGTGCCAGCAGCCTAAAACAGGGTCTACGGCAGTACTTC.

The rearrangement links TRBV7-2 to TRBJ2-7; tentatively, D is TRBD2 (5 bases). Germline assignment: CDR1 SGHTA and CDR2 FQGNSA. The length of the CDR3 is 15 residues. The germline V and J ends were trimmed by 2 bases and 1 base, with 12 bases remaining between them. The CDR3 reads CASSLPNGVSYEQYF. CDR3 nucleotides: TGTGCCAGCAGCTTACCTAACGGGGTGTCCTACGAGCAGTACTTC.

In DNA, the CDR3 is TGTGCCAGCAGCTCCCCAGTAAGCTCCTACGAGCAGTACTTC. Encoded protein: CASSSPVSSYEQYF. V usage is TRBV3-1 (or the pseudogene TRBV3-2) and J usage is TRBJ2-7; D not resolved. V was shortened by 5 bases and J by 0 bases, with 11 bases between the two germline ends. This CDR3 region has 14 residues. The V gene's germline CDR1 is LGHDT and CDR2 YNNKEL (reference sequence).

The chain recombines TRBV19 with TRBJ2-1; tentatively, D is TRBD1 (5 bases). The CDR3 sequence is 15 residues long. Germline CDR1 is LNHDA and CDR2 is SQIVND (reference sequence). Trimming left V 5 bases short and J 2 bases short, with 13 bases between. The CDR3 DNA follows: TGTGCCAGTAGTTTGATCCAGGGCCCCTACAATGAGCAGTTCTTC. It translates to CASSLIQGPYNEQFF.

This chain links TRBV2 with TRBJ1-4; the D gene is possibly TRBD1 (5 bases). CDR3 length equals 17 residues. CDR1 and CDR2 from the germline V gene are SNHLY and FYNNEI. Trimming cost V 0 bases and J 6 bases, with 17 bases left between them. The DNA of the CDR3 is TGTGCCAGCAGTGAAGCGCTTCGATCCAGGGTAGATGAAAAACTGTTTTTT. Protein sequence: CASSEALRSRVDEKLFF.

The chain recombines TRBV20-1 with TRBJ1-2, with a tentative D call TRBD1 (6 bases). Germline CDR1 and CDR2: DFQATT and SNEGSKA (reference sequence). V was clipped by 7 bases and J by 4 bases, with 7 bases between them. The CDR3 runs to 10 residues. The CDR3 DNA reads TGCAGTGGGGACATCTATGGCTACACCTTC. Its protein product is CSGDIYGYTF.

The V and J genes are TRBV2 and TRBJ1-5; 9 bases align to TRBD1. CDR1 is SNHLY, CDR2 FYNNEI, per germline. CDR3 length: 14 residues. V shed 5 bases, J shed 5 bases, and the junction held 4 bases outside the gene matches. The CDR3 is CASSRTGADQPQHF. The DNA for the CDR3 is TGTGCCAGCAGTCGGACAGGGGCCGATCAGCCCCAGCATTTT.

The V gene is TRBV18, the J gene TRBJ1-2, with 7 bases that match TRBD1. Germline lookup yields CDR1 KGHSH and CDR2 LQKENI. V shed 5 bases and J 4 bases; nucleotides not matched to a gene: 7. The CDR3 loop spans 14 amino acids. Written as DNA, the CDR3 is TGTGCCAGCTCATCGGAGACAGGGAGCTATGGCTACACCTTC. Translated: CASSSETGSYGYTF. Drawing the rest from reference TRBV18 and TRBJ1-2, the complete variable domain is NAGVMQNPRHLVRRRGQEARLRCSPMKGHSHVYWYRQLPEEGLKFMVYLQKENIIDESGMPKERFSAEFPKEGPSILRIQQVVRGDSAAYFCASSSETGSYGYTFGSGTRLTVV.

The chain has TRBV7-2 and TRBJ1-5; D is unclear. The V gene lost 0 bases and the J gene lost 0 bases, with 9 bases spanning the gap. The CDR3 loop spans 16 amino acids. CDR1 is SGHTA, CDR2 FQGNSA, per germline. CDR3 protein: CASSLASSNSNQPQHF. The DNA for the CDR3 is TGTGCCAGCAGCTTAGCGAGTTCAAATAGCAATCAGCCCCAGCATTTT.

The V call is TRBV7-9, the J call TRBJ2-1, with 10 bases fitting TRBD2. J lost 5 bases, V lost 5 bases, and 6 bases had no gene match. The CDR3 spans 15 residues. CDR1 and CDR2 (germline): SEHNR, FQNEAQ (reference sequence). The CDR3 DNA reads as TGTGCCAGCAGCGTCGGACTAGCGGTGAACAATGAGCAGTTCTTC. Translated, it gives CASSVGLAVNNEQFF.

The chain couples TRBV15 to TRBJ2-1; 7 bases fit TRBD2. In germline, CDR1 is LNHNV, CDR2 YYDKDF (reference sequence). This CDR3 spans 14 amino acids. Losses at the gene ends were 7 bases for V and 9 bases for J; bases not matched to a gene: 12. The CDR3 sequence: CATTQQRTGGEQFF. The DNA for the CDR3 is TGTGCCACCACCCAGCAAAGGACGGGGGGTGAGCAGTTCTTC.

This chain uses TRBV11-1 with TRBJ2-4; 7 bases fit TRBD1. The CDR3 loop spans 14 amino acids. Germline assignment: CDR1 SGHAT and CDR2 FQDESV (reference sequence). Unmatched junction bases numbered 9, after V lost 5 bases and J lost 8 bases. The CDR3 sequence is CASSRVNRGDIQYF. The DNA of the CDR3 is TGTGCCAGCAGCAGGGTAAACAGGGGAGACATTCAGTACTTC.

The V call is TRBV4-1, the J call TRBJ1-4; 7 bases align to TRBD1. Trimming cost V 2 bases and J 10 bases; bases outside gene matches: 19. CDR1 and CDR2 from the germline V gene are MGHRA and YSYEKL. The CDR3 is 18 residues long. CDR3 DNA: TGCGCCAGCAGCCAAACCGGGACAGTGACGTCGAGAGAGCGAAAACTGTTTTTT. Its protein is CASSQTGTVTSRERKLFF.

The chain combines TRBV28 with TRBJ2-7; 9 positions match TRBD1. The CDR3 contains 15 residues. Germline CDR1 and CDR2: MDHEN and SYDVKM. V was pared by 6 bases and J by 4 bases, with 10 bases of the junction left unmatched. As DNA, the CDR3 is TGTGCCAGCAGCGGAACTCCGGACAGGGGTTACGAGCAGTACTTC. It is translated as CASSGTPDRGYEQYF. The full variable domain, completed using reference TRBV28 and TRBJ2-7, is DVKVTQSSRYLVKRTGEKVFLECVQDMDHENMFWYRQDPGLGLRLIYFSYDVKMKEKGDIPEGYSVSREKKERFSLILESASTNQTSMYLCASSGTPDRGYEQYFGPGTRLTVT.

This chain connects TRBV5-4 to TRBJ1-6; 7 bases map to TRBD1. Trimming cost V 3 bases and J 9 bases; bases outside gene matches: 9. The CDR3 spans 15 residues. Per the germline V gene, CDR1 is SGHNT and CDR2 is YYREEE (reference sequence). CDR3 region: CASSSQGVPLSPLHF. The CDR3 coding sequence is TGTGCCAGCAGCTCCCAGGGGGTCCCCCTTTCACCCCTCCACTTT.

This chain links TRBV6-6 with TRBJ1-4; 8 bases match TRBD1. Looked up from germline, CDR1 is MNHNY and CDR2 is SVGAGI (reference sequence). The CDR3 length is 20 residues. The V segment lost 5 bases and the J segment 2 bases; nucleotides outside the gene matches: 19. The CDR3 DNA reads TGTGCCAGCAGTCGTGAATCTGGACAGGGCCGTCGTTGGACTAATGAAAAACTGTTTTTT. This encodes CASSRESGQGRRWTNEKLFF.

V is TRBV6-5 and J is TRBJ2-7; D may be TRBD2 (6 bases). V gave up 7 bases and J gave up 0 bases, with 13 bases separating them. The CDR3 runs to 14 residues. Germline CDR1 reads MNHEY; CDR2 reads SVGAGI. CDR3 DNA: TGTGCCAGCAACGAGTGGGGGGACTCCTACGAGCAGTACTTC. This encodes CASNEWGDSYEQYF.

The chain employs TRBV5-4 and TRBJ2-5; tentatively, D is TRBD2 (6 bases). This CDR3 contains 16 residues. Trimming pared 6 bases from V and 5 bases from J, leaving 23 bases between. CDR1 SGHNT and CDR2 YYREEE come from the germline V gene (reference sequence). The CDR3 coding sequence is TGTGCCAGCACCATCCGGGATAACCTGGGGAGGGAGACCCAGTACTTC. Its protein is CASTIRDNLGRETQYF.

V usage is TRBV11-2 and J usage is TRBJ2-5; tentative D call: TRBD1 (6 bases). There are 15 residues in the CDR3. Trimming took off 4 bases at V and 2 bases at J, with 14 bases between the two ends. Germline-derived CDR1 and CDR2 are SGHAT and FQNNGV. The CDR3 nucleotides are TGTGCCAGCAGCTCAACCCGACAGGAGCAAGAGACCCAGTACTTC. Its protein product is CASSSTRQEQETQYF.